The rows below give T cell receptor beta chains drawn from one sample of a study of blood T cell repertoires in COVID-19. TCRdb's table, derived via immunoSEQ multiplex PCR, lists solely in-frame clones and lacks some. The sample lists approximately 100,000 clones, 85% occurring once. Sequencing was done on a sample of peripheral blood. Source of these receptors: a woman aged 70-85 years with acute or convalescent COVID-19. Each CDR3 is given with its conserved first and last residue. D genes are given only for firm matches. Only part of the rows carry a size: once, few, many, or a class if the clone is expanded.

>17|TRBD2|TRBJ2-3|TRBV5-5|NA
TGTGCCAGCAGCTTGGGACTAGCGGGAGGGTACACAGATACGCAGTATTTT
CASSLGLAGGYTDTQYF
>17|NA|TRBJ2-2|TRBV24-1|NA
TGTGCCACCAGTGATTTGCAGCCCAGGGCAGGCACCGGGGAGCTGTTTTTT
CATSDLQPRAGTGELFF
>16|TRBD1|TRBJ1-1|TRBV27|NA
TGTGCCAGCAGTTTGGGACAGGGGGCCGGGAACACTGAAGCTTTCTTT
CASSLGQGAGNTEAFF
>14|TRBD1|TRBJ2-1|TRBV11-3|NA
TGTGCCAGCAATTTGGGACAGCCCAACAATGAGCAGTTCTTC
CASNLGQPNNEQFF
>14|TRBD1|TRBJ1-2|TRBV3-1/TRBV3-2|NA
TGTGCCAGCAGCCAAGAGGGGACAGTGTATGGCTACACCTTC
CASSQEGTVYGYTF
>15|TRBD1|TRBJ1-2|TRBV5-6|NA
TGTGCCAGCAGCACTGGACAGGGGTTGGCCTCTGGCTACACCTTC
CASSTGQGLASGYTF
>15|NA|TRBJ2-5|TRBV2|NA
TGTGCCAGCAGTGAAATCGACTACCCACAAGAGACCCAGTACTTC
CASSEIDYPQETQYF
>15|TRBD1|TRBJ1-1|TRBV25-1|NA
TGTGCCAGCAGTGAAGCGGGACAGGGGAGGGCTGAAGCTTTCTTT
CASSEAGQGRAEAFF
>15|TRBD1|TRBJ1-5|TRBV6-6|few
TGTGCCAGCAGTTACAACGACAGGGGAAATCAGCCCCAGCATTTT
CASSYNDRGNQPQHF
>13|TRBD1|TRBJ1-5|TRBV10-1|NA
TGCGCCAGCAGCGACAGGGGCGGGCAGCCCCAGCATTTT
CASSDRGGQPQHF